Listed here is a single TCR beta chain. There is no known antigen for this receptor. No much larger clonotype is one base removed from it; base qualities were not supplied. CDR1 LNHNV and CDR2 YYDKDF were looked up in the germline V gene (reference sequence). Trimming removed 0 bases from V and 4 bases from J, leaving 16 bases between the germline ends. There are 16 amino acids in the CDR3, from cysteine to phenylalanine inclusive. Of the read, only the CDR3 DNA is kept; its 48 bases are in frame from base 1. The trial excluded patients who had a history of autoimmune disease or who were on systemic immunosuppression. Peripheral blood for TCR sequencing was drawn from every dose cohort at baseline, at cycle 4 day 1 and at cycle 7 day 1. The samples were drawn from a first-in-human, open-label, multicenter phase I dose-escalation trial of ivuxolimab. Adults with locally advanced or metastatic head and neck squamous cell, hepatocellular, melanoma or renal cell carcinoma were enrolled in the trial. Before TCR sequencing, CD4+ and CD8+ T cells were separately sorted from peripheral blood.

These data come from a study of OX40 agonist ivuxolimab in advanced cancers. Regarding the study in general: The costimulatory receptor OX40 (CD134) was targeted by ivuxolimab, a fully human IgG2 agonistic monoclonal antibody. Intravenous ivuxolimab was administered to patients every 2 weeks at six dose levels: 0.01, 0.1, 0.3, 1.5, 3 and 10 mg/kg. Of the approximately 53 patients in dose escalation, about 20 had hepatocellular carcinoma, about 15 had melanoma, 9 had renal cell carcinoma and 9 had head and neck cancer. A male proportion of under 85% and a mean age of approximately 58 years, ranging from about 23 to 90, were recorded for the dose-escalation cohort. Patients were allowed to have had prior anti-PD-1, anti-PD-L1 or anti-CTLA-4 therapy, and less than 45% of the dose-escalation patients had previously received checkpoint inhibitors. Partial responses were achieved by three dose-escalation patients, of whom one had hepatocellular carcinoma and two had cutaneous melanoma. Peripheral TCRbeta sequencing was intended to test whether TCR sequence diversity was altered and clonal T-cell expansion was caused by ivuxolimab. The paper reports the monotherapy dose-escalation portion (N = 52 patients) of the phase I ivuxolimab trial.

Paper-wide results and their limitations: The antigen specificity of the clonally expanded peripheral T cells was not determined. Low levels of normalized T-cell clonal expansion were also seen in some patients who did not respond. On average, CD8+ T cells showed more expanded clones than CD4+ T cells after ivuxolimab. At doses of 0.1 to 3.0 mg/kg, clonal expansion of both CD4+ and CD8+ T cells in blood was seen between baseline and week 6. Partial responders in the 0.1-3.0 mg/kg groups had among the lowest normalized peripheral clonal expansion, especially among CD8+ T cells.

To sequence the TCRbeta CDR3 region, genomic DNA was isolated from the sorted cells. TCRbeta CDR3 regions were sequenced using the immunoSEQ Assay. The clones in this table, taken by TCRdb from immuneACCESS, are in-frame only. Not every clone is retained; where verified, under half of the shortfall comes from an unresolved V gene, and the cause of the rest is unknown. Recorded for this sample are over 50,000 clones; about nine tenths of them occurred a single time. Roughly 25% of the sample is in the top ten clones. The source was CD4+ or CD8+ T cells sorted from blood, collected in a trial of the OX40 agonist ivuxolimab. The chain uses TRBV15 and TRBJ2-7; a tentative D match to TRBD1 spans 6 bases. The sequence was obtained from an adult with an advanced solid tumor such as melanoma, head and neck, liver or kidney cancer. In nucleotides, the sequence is TGTGCCACCAGCAGAGATCATAGGGACACCCCTTACGAGCAGTACTTC. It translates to CATSRDHRDTPYEQYF.